The 31 T cell receptor beta chains below come from one sample, sequenced in a study of T cell responses to AZD1222 COVID-19 vaccine. Sequencing used immunoSEQ multiplex PCR; TCRdb keeps in-frame clones, though not all of them. This table holds roughly 75,000 clones, roughly 89% found once. This material consisted of peripheral blood, taken on day 0 of AZD1222 vaccination. The receptors come from an adult in good health.

This chain links TRBV11-2 with TRBJ1-3; D may be TRBD1 (5 bases). The CDR3 has 12 amino acids. The V end lost 3 bases, the J end lost 13 bases, and 13 bases lay between the germline ends. Germline V gene lookup returns CDR1 SGHAT and CDR2 FQNNGV. In DNA form, the CDR3 reads TGTGCCAGCAGCTTTTTAGACAGCCTAATATATTTT. It specifies CASSFLDSLIYF. Based on the CDR3 plus reference TRBV11-2 and TRBJ1-3, the full variable domain is EAGVAQSPRYKIIEKRQSVAFWCNPISGHATLYWYQQILGQGPKLLIQFQNNGVVDDSQLPKDRFSAERLKGVDSTLKIQPAKLEDSAVYLCASSFLDSLIYFGEGSWLTVV.

The chain employs TRBV6-5 and TRBJ1-2; D gene ambiguous. This CDR3 is built from 15 residues. V was trimmed by 0 bases and J by 1 base, leaving 9 bases between them. Germline V gene sequence: CDR1 MNHEY, CDR2 SVGAGI. This CDR3 is CASSYSIGSNYGYTF. Written as DNA, the CDR3 is TGTGCCAGCAGTTACTCGATCGGCAGTAACTATGGCTACACCTTC.

Here the CDR3 DNA reads TGTGCCAGCAGCCAAGTGCGCAGCGAGGAGGAAAAACTGTTTTTT. Translation: CASSQVRSEEEKLFF. The chain couples TRBV3-1 (or the pseudogene TRBV3-2) to TRBJ1-4; no definite D call. Germline assignment: CDR1 LGHDT and CDR2 YNNKEL (reference sequence). V lost 1 base and J 8 bases, leaving 14 bases between the germline ends. The CDR3 runs to 15 residues.

The chain carries TRBV2 and TRBJ2-1; 9 bases agree with TRBD2. The CDR3 consists of 15 residues. Germline V gives CDR1 SNHLY, CDR2 FYNNEI. The V segment lost 3 bases and the J segment 5 bases; nucleotides outside the gene matches: 5. CDR3 in DNA: TGTGCCAGCAGTGAGGGTAGCGGGAGAAACAATGAGCAGTTCTTC. It translates to CASSEGSGRNNEQFF.

A remark on this clone: The junction differs from germline at one of its ends, possibly a read error. V gene TRBV7-6 combines with J gene TRBJ2-2, with 10 positions matching TRBD2. Germline-derived CDR1 and CDR2 are SGHVS and FNYEAQ. The CDR3 spans 16 residues. The CDR3 loop reads CASSLVAGGITGELFF. CDR3 DNA sequence: TGTGCCAGCAGTTTAGTAGCGGGGGGAATCACCGGGGAGCTGTTTTTT.

The rearrangement uses TRBV5-5 and TRBJ1-3; no firm D call. The CDR3 totals 15 residues. CDR1 SGHKS and CDR2 YYEKEE come from the germline V gene (reference sequence). V was cut by 3 bases and J by 0 bases, with 10 bases left in between. CDR3 sequence (DNA): TGTGCCAGCAGCTACGCCCCGAGCTCTGGAAACACCATATATTTT. It is translated as CASSYAPSSGNTIYF.

The rearrangement joins TRBV19 to TRBJ2-7, with 12 positions matching TRBD2. The CDR3 runs 18 residues. Germline V gene sequence: CDR1 LNHDA, CDR2 SQIVND (reference sequence). Unmatched junction bases numbered 11, after V lost 5 bases and J lost 0 bases. The CDR3: CASSSQTSGGYYSYEQYF. Written as DNA, the CDR3 is TGTGCCAGTAGTTCCCAGACTAGCGGGGGATACTACTCCTACGAGCAGTACTTC.

This chain uses TRBV27 with TRBJ1-1, with D uncertain. CDR3 length: 13 residues. CDR1 is MNHEY and CDR2 is SMNVEV in the germline V gene (reference sequence). With 5 bases removed from V and 5 bases from J, the gap between germline ends came to 12 bases. In DNA, the CDR3 is TGTGCCAGCAGTCCCCGTGGAGGGACTGAAGCTTTCTTT. This codes for CASSPRGGTEAFF.

The CDR3, as DNA: TGTGCCAGCAGGGAACTGACAGGGAACACCGGGGAGCTGTTTTTT. It translates to CASRELTGNTGELFF. The genes are TRBV28 and TRBJ2-2, with D maybe TRBD1 (6 bases). V lost 6 bases to trimming and J lost 1 base, with 12 bases between them. This CDR3 spans 15 amino acids. Germline values: CDR1 MDHEN, CDR2 SYDVKM.

This chain connects TRBV2 to TRBJ1-2; D is uncertain. Looked up from germline, CDR1 is SNHLY and CDR2 is FYNNEI. The CDR3 is made up of 16 amino acids. Deletions cut 3 bases from V and 2 bases from J, with 16 bases between. As DNA, the CDR3 is TGTGCCAGCAGTGAGGCGCACAGCAAAAGCAACTATGGCTACACCTTC. Protein: CASSEAHSKSNYGYTF.

The J gene is TRBJ1-2, the V gene TRBV20-1; possible D gene TRBD1, 6 bases. The V end lost 2 bases, the J end lost 9 bases, and 7 bases lay between the germline ends. The germline V gene encodes CDR1 DFQATT and CDR2 SNEGSKA (reference sequence). The CDR3 spans 10 residues. The CDR3 here is CSARRDSYTF. CDR3 nucleotides: TGCAGTGCTAGAAGGGACAGCTACACCTTC.

The chain carries TRBV7-2 and TRBJ1-4; no reliable D call. Per germline, CDR1 SGHTA and CDR2 FQGNSA. V was pared by 5 bases and J by 0 bases, with 7 bases between. CDR3 size: 14 residues. The CDR3 loop is CASSPHTTNEKLFF. As DNA, the CDR3 is TGTGCCAGCAGCCCGCATACAACTAATGAAAAACTGTTTTTT.

This clone was recorded once. The chain has TRBV7-3 and TRBJ2-5; 11 positions agree with TRBD1. V shed 1 base, J shed 4 bases, and the junction held 2 bases outside the gene matches. The CDR3 runs to 15 residues. Germline values: CDR1 SGHTA, CDR2 FQGTGA. CDR3 nucleotide sequence: TGTGCCAGCAGCTTAAGTGGGACAGGGGGAGAGACCCAGTACTTC. This sequence encodes CASSLSGTGGETQYF.

CDR3 sequence reads: CASSLDPGPNYGYTF. In DNA, the CDR3 is TGTGCCAGCAGTCTGGACCCGGGGCCCAACTATGGCTACACCTTC. The J gene is TRBJ1-2, the V gene TRBV28; maybe TRBD1 (5 bases). Germline CDR1 and CDR2: MDHEN and SYDVKM. V was trimmed by 5 bases and J by 2 bases, leaving 15 bases between them. The CDR3 loop spans 15 amino acids.

CDR3 bases: TGTGCCAGCACCCTAGTGGAGCCCTACGAGCAGTACTTC. This translates into CASTLVEPYEQYF. The chain links TRBV28 to TRBJ2-7; D ambiguous. V was shortened by 7 bases and J by 2 bases, with 12 bases between the two germline ends. Per germline, CDR1 MDHEN and CDR2 SYDVKM. The CDR3 covers 13 residues.

This chain connects TRBV9 to TRBJ1-1, with 7 bases fitting TRBD1. The CDR3 loop spans 15 amino acids. Germline V gene data show CDR1 as SGDLS and CDR2 as YYNGEE. Trimming removed 4 bases from V and 6 bases from J; junction bases left unmatched: 12. Written as DNA, the CDR3 is TGTGCCAGCAGCCTCCTAGGGCAGGGGGTCGCTGAAGCTTTCTTT. This encodes CASSLLGQGVAEAFF.

The chain links TRBV30 to TRBJ1-4; no clear D gene. The ends were cut back, 5 bases at V and 8 bases at J, with 12 bases in the middle. The CDR3 runs to 12 residues. Germline CDR1 is GTSNPN and CDR2 is SVGIG (reference sequence). CDR3 sequence: CAWGKTGEKLFF. The DNA of the CDR3 is TGTGCCTGGGGCAAAACGGGCGAAAAACTGTTTTTT. The full variable domain, rest sourced from reference TRBV30 and TRBJ1-4, is SQTIHQWPATLVQPVGSPLSLECTVEGTSNPNLYWYRQAAGRGLQLLFYSVGIGQISSEVPQNLSASRPQDRQFILSSKKLLLSDSGFYLCAWGKTGEKLFFGSGTQLSVL.

On this clone: At one boundary the junction diverges from the germline segment, which might be a read error. The V gene is TRBV3-1 (or the pseudogene TRBV3-2), the J gene TRBJ1-5; D is unresolved. Germline-derived CDR1 and CDR2 are LGHDT and YNNKEL (reference sequence). The CDR3 has 12 amino acids. CDR3: CASLTSTNPQHF. The CDR3 DNA sequence: TGCGCCAGCCTGACTTCCACGAATCCCCAGCATTTT.

The chain carries TRBV6-1 and TRBJ1-5; 7 bases line up with TRBD1. Trimming took 4 bases from V and 6 from J; bases not matched to a gene: 15. There are 17 residues in the CDR3. Germline V CDR1 and CDR2: MNHNS, SASEGT. CDR3 loop: CASSGGQWWGLGQPQHF. DNA of the CDR3: TGTGCCAGCAGTGGGGGACAGTGGTGGGGCCTCGGTCAGCCCCAGCATTTT.

The V call is TRBV5-1, the J call TRBJ2-1; 9 bases are a match to TRBD2. The V and J ends lost 0 bases and 8 bases, in that order; junction bases with no gene match: 6. Germline loops: CDR1 SGHRS, CDR2 YFSETQ. The CDR3 runs to 15 residues. The CDR3 region is CASSLVASGADEQFF. The CDR3 region has the DNA TGCGCCAGCAGCTTGGTGGCTAGCGGGGCCGATGAGCAGTTCTTC. The whole variable domain, remainder taken from reference TRBV5-1 and TRBJ2-1, is KAGVTQTPRYLIKTRGQQVTLSCSPISGHRSVSWYQQTPGQGLQFLFEYFSETQRNKGNFPGRFSGRQFSNSRSEMNVSTLELGDSALYLCASSLVASGADEQFFGPGTRLTVL.

The chain employs TRBV30 and TRBJ2-1; 10 positions match TRBD2. Germline V CDR1 and CDR2: GTSNPN, SVGIG (reference sequence). The trim removed 4 bases at V and 8 bases at J, leaving 11 bases unmatched. The CDR3 consists of 15 residues. The CDR3 region is CAWTRGLAGVDEQFF. In nucleotides, the CDR3 is TGTGCCTGGACTCGTGGGCTAGCGGGGGTAGATGAGCAGTTCTTC.

This clone was seen a few times. The gene calls are TRBV5-5 and TRBJ2-7, with 8 bases fitting TRBD1. The germline CDR1 and CDR2 sequences are SGHKS and YYEKEE (reference sequence). This CDR3 region has 14 residues. Unmatched junction bases numbered 5, after V lost 0 bases and J lost 6 bases. The chain's CDR3 is CASSLVQGVGEQYF. As DNA, the CDR3 is TGTGCCAGCAGCTTGGTACAGGGGGTCGGCGAGCAGTACTTC.

The rearrangement joins TRBV30 to TRBJ1-2; D gene unclear. Germline CDR1 GTSNPN, CDR2 SVGIG (reference sequence). CDR3 length: 13 amino acids. The ends were cut back, 1 base at V and 0 bases at J, with 6 bases in the middle. The CDR3 is CAWSGESNYGYTF. In DNA form, the CDR3 reads TGTGCCTGGAGTGGGGAGTCTAACTATGGCTACACCTTC.

The chain links TRBV2 to TRBJ1-5; 7 positions match TRBD1. Germline values: CDR1 SNHLY, CDR2 FYNNEI. J was trimmed by 2 bases and V by 8 bases; bases with no gene match: 3. CDR3 length: 13 residues. The CDR3 region has the DNA TGTGCCAGCGCCGGGACAGGCAATCAGCCCCAGCATTTT. Translating gives CASAGTGNQPQHF. The full variable domain, completed using reference TRBV2 and TRBJ1-5, is EPEVTQTPSHQVTQMGQEVILRCVPISNHLYFYWYRQILGQKVEFLVSFYNNEISEKSEIFDDQFSVERPDGSNFTLKIRSTKLEDSAMYFCASAGTGNQPQHFGDGTRLSIL.

J is TRBJ2-7 and V is TRBV6-5; D is unclear. With 7 bases removed from V and 2 bases from J, the gap between germline ends came to 18 bases. The germline gives CDR1 MNHEY, CDR2 SVGAGI. This CDR3 has 15 amino acids. In DNA form, the CDR3 reads TGTGCCAGCACCTTAGGACGAACCCAAGCCTACGAGCAGTACTTC. Amino acid sequence: CASTLGRTQAYEQYF.

The chain links TRBV7-2 to TRBJ1-5; TRBD1 matches at 9 bases. V lost 4 bases and J lost 6; bases outside the gene matches: 1. The germline V gene has CDR1 SGHTA and CDR2 FQGNSA. This CDR3 comprises 13 residues. As DNA, the CDR3 is TGTGCCAGCAGCTGGACAGGGGTTCAGCCCCAGCATTTT. Its translation: CASSWTGVQPQHF.

V gene TRBV7-3 combines with J gene TRBJ2-2; 8 nucleotides agree with TRBD1. With V trimmed by 5 bases and J by 6 bases, 8 bases remained unmatched. The CDR3 consists of 15 residues. The germline CDR1 and CDR2 sequences are SGHTA and FQGTGA. CDR3 amino acids: CASSPDRGVSGELFF. The DNA of the CDR3 is TGTGCCAGCAGCCCCGACAGGGGAGTTTCCGGGGAGCTGTTTTTT.

The V gene is TRBV5-1, the J gene TRBJ1-3, with unresolved D. The CDR3 contains 16 residues. V dropped 0 bases and J dropped 0 bases, with 10 bases sitting between them. Germline CDR1 SGHRS, CDR2 YFSETQ. The CDR3 region has the DNA TGCGCCAGCAGCTTGGCCCGGGGATTCTCTGGAAACACCATATATTTT. Residues: CASSLARGFSGNTIYF.

The rearrangement links TRBV10-3 to TRBJ2-7, with 11 bases matching TRBD2. The junction had 3 bases not matched to a gene; V was cut back by 2 bases and J by 0 bases. Germline V lookup: CDR1 ENHRY, CDR2 SYGVKD. The CDR3 totals 16 residues. The CDR3 bases are TGTGCCATCAGTGAGGCACTAGCGGGGGACTCCTACGAGCAGTACTTC. It is translated as CAISEALAGDSYEQYF.

V usage is TRBV5-1 and J usage is TRBJ2-7, with 8 bases matching TRBD2. J gave up 0 bases and V 5 bases, and 7 bases lay outside the gene matches. From germline, CDR1 is SGHRS and CDR2 YFSETQ. The CDR3 has 15 residues. CDR3 coding DNA: TGCGCCAGCAGTCCGGCTAGCGGGTCCTCCTACGAGCAGTACTTC. Its translation is CASSPASGSSYEQYF.

V is TRBV9 and J is TRBJ2-3, with 9 bases lining up with TRBD2. This CDR3 has 17 residues. Per the germline V gene, CDR1 is SGDLS and CDR2 is YYNGEE. J was trimmed by 6 bases and V by 0 bases; bases with no gene match: 11. The DNA of the CDR3 is TGTGCCAGCAGCGTAGGCAAGCGGGGGGCCCTCGGGGATACGCAGTATTTT. This translates into CASSVGKRGALGDTQYF.